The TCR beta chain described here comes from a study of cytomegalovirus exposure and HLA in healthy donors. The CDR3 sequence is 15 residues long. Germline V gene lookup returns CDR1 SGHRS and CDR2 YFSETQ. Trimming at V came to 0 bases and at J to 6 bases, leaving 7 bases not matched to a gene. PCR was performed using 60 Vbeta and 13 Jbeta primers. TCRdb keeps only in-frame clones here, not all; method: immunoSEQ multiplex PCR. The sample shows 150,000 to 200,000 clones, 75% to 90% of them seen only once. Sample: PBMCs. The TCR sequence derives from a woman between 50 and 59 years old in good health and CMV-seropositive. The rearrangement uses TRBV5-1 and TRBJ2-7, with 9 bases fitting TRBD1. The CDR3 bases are TGCGCCAGCAGCTTGGCCAGAGGACAGGGGTTCGAGCAGTACTTC. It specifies CASSLARGQGFEQYF.